What follows describes a single TCR beta chain. A library of TCRbeta sequences, prepared with unique molecular identifiers, was generated. TCRdb redid the calling of the PCR reads with MiXCR, one entry per CDR3 protein. The sample yields about 640,000 distinct CDR3 sequences, 16% seen once. This record belongs to a study of T-cell reconstitution after alpha-beta-depleted transplantation in children. The sequence was collected from a human donor who donated a stem cell graft to a child with acute myeloid leukemia. The sequences come from PBMCs from the stem cell graft donor, collected from the stem cell graft.

The CDR3 DNA is TGTGCCAGCAGCCTCCCCGTGAGTAGCGGGGGGACCTACGAGCAGTACGTC. Its protein is CASSLPVSSGGTYEQYV. This chain connects TRBV11-2 to TRBJ2-7; TRBD2 matches 10 bases. Losses at the gene ends were 5 bases for V and 2 bases for J; bases not matched to a gene: 12. CDR1 is SGHAT, CDR2 FQNNGV, per germline. The CDR3 is 17 amino acids.